Below are 6 T cell receptor beta chains sequenced from a single sample in a study of blood T cell repertoires in COVID-19. Libraries were prepared by immunoSEQ multiplex PCR; TCRdb keeps only in-frame clonotypes and omits some of them. Of 250,000 or so clones listed, 80% to 90% are singletons. The sequenced sample consisted of PBMCs or T cells enriched from blood (not recorded which). The source of these receptors is a woman aged 25 to 39 who had been exposed to COVID-19.

The chain combines TRBV7-9 with TRBJ2-7; perhaps TRBD2 as D (6 bases). The CDR3 runs to 16 residues. V was clipped by 1 base and J by 0 bases, with 13 bases between them. The germline V gene has CDR1 SEHNR and CDR2 FQNEAQ (reference sequence). CDR3 nucleotides: TGTGCCAGCAGCTTAGACTGGGGGGTATCCTCCTACGAGCAGTACTTC. Translation: CASSLDWGVSSYEQYF.

V usage is TRBV5-4 and J usage is TRBJ2-5; tentative D call: TRBD1 (6 bases). V lost 0 bases and J 5 bases, leaving 8 bases between the germline ends. The CDR3 totals 13 residues. The germline gives CDR1 SGHNT, CDR2 YYREEE (reference sequence). CDR3 DNA: TGTGCCAGCAGCTTGGGGGGGCGGGAGACCCAGTACTTC. Amino acid sequence: CASSLGGRETQYF.

V and J are TRBV12-3 or TRBV12-4 and TRBJ2-3; D is uncertain. CDR3 length: 13 residues. The ends were cut back, 6 bases at V and 0 bases at J, with 7 bases in the middle. The DNA of the CDR3 is TGTGCCAGCAGCACGACTAGCACAGATACGCAGTATTTT. Amino acid sequence: CASSTTSTDTQYF.

V and J are TRBV7-2 and TRBJ2-7, with 11 nucleotides matching TRBD2. Germline V gives CDR1 SGHTA, CDR2 FQGNSA. The CDR3 is 17 residues long. V lost 2 bases to trimming and J lost 3 bases; unmatched junction nucleotides: 9. The CDR3 DNA reads as TGTGCCAGCAGCTTAACCACTAGCGGGAGAACGGTCTACGAGCAGTACTTC. Protein product: CASSLTTSGRTVYEQYF. Drawing the rest from reference TRBV7-2 and TRBJ2-7, the complete variable domain is GAGVSQSPSNKVTEKGKDVELRCDPISGHTALYWYRQSLGQGLEFLIYFQGNSAPDKSGLPSDRFSAERTGGSVSTLTIQRTQQEDSAVYLCASSLTTSGRTVYEQYFGPGTRLTVT.

The CDR3, as DNA: TGTGCCAGCTCACCACGGGAAGGGGTAGTACAACTGAACACTGAAGCTTTCTTT. It translates to CASSPREGVVQLNTEAFF. This chain joins TRBV18 and TRBJ1-1, with D perhaps matching TRBD1 (5 bases). CDR1 is KGHSH, CDR2 LQKENI, per germline. Trimming took off 1 base at V and 0 bases at J, with 18 bases between the two ends. This CDR3 spans 18 amino acids. Full variable domain (missing parts from reference TRBV18 and TRBJ1-1): NAGVMQNPRHLVRRRGQEARLRCSPMKGHSHVYWYRQLPEEGLKFMVYLQKENIIDESGMPKERFSAEFPKEGPSILRIQQVVRGDSAAYFCASSPREGVVQLNTEAFFGQGTRLTVV.

The chain recombines TRBV11-3 with TRBJ2-1; 8 nucleotides align to TRBD1. Losses at the gene ends were 1 base for V and 5 bases for J; bases not matched to a gene: 4. This CDR3 is built from 15 residues. CDR1 and CDR2 from the germline V gene are SGHNT and YENEEA. The CDR3 sequence is CASSLGRGLNNEQFF. Here the CDR3 DNA reads TGTGCCAGCAGCTTAGGCAGGGGGCTAAACAATGAGCAGTTCTTC.